The sequence of this TCR beta chain was determined in a study of blood T cell repertoires in COVID-19. Original methodology: The authors estimated nucleated cell counts from reference gene primer amplification. This table comes from immunoSEQ multiplex PCR, and its TCRdb copy is limited to in-frame clones, with some not included. The V and J calls and the clone size are those of that table, but D and trimming were determined from the DNA. Altogether more than 200,000 clones are present, just over 85% being singletons, with the ten largest covering nearly 4.5%. Sequenced input: peripheral blood. This clonotype originated in a man between 50 and 59 years old with acute or convalescent COVID-19.

CDR3 coding DNA: TGTGCCAGCAGCTCGGCCCAGGGGGCCTACAATGAGCAGTTCTTC. Amino acids: CASSSAQGAYNEQFF. This chain uses TRBV5-8 with TRBJ2-1, with TRBD1 matching over 7 bases. V dropped 3 bases and J dropped 2; count of bases not matched to a gene: 5. Germline CDR1 SGHTS, CDR2 YDEGEE. This CDR3 comprises 15 residues.